The 4 T cell receptor beta chains below were found in one sample sequenced in a study of shared clonotypes between healthy human individuals. Some clones are missing from TCRdb's copy, which holds only in-frame ones; the method was immunoSEQ multiplex PCR. Counted here are 110,000 or so clones, approximately 70% occurring once; the ten biggest clones make up roughly a quarter. The specimen was memory CD8+ T cells sorted from blood. The subset was: CD45RO+ cells pooled with CCR7-negative TemRA cells. The receptor set was obtained from a woman under 40 in good health.

On this clone itself: The sample carries other DNA sequences with the same CDR3. The chain uses TRBV7-8 and TRBJ2-7; tentatively, D is TRBD1 (6 bases). Germline CDR1 is SGHVS and CDR2 is FQNEAQ. Trimming left V 2 bases short and J 3 bases short, with 14 bases between. This CDR3 is 15 amino acids long. The chain's CDR3 is CASSLFQGPSYEQYF. DNA for the CDR3: TGTGCCAGCAGCTTATTCCAGGGGCCAAGCTACGAGCAGTACTTC.

The V and J genes are TRBV7-6 and TRBJ2-5; D ambiguous. The J call is in doubt because the DNA end fits TRBJ2-7 better. CDR1 is SGHVS, CDR2 FNYEAQ, per germline. The CDR3 sequence is 14 residues long. The CDR3 is CASSLGGESYEQYF. DNA for the CDR3: TGTGCCAGCAGCTTAGGCGGAGAAAGCTACGAGCAGTACTTC.

The chain joins TRBV7-8 to TRBJ2-1, with a weak D call TRBD2 (5 bases). The CDR3 has 16 amino acids. Germline assignment: CDR1 SGHVS and CDR2 FQNEAQ. Trimming stripped 5 bases from V and 1 base from J, with 15 bases between. The CDR3 bases are TGTGCCAGCAGCCCCAGGACTGATATATCCTACAATGAGCAGTTCTTC. This sequence encodes CASSPRTDISYNEQFF.

The chain couples TRBV5-1 to TRBJ2-7; maybe TRBD2 (6 bases). The CDR3 is made up of 15 amino acids. V was shortened by 0 bases and J by 4 bases, with 14 bases between the two germline ends. Germline CDR1 SGHRS, CDR2 YFSETQ. The CDR3 DNA reads as TGCGCCAGCAGCTTGGCCGGGACTGCCCAATACGAGCAGTACTTC. This gives the protein CASSLAGTAQYEQYF.